This TCR beta chain was recovered during a study of blood T cells in healthy people across ages (dated by TCRdb to about 2015). Turning to the overall study: In model experiments, template switching captured about one uniquely barcoded TCR beta cDNA molecule for every two T cells. To avoid experimental bias, donors of different ages were randomly spread across the sequencing lanes. For two donors (one aged 18 to 29 and one aged 80 or older), the study analyzed two additional independent replicas of 1 million unique cDNA reads from the same blood draw. To track age-related changes in TCR beta repertoire diversity, the study relied on deep sequencing normalized with unique cDNA molecular identifiers. The donors were split into four age groups: young (average 16 years), middle-aged (roughly 39), aged (about 62) and long-lived (approximately 89).

What the work shows at the level of the full study, not this receptor alone: As age increased, observed TCR beta diversity per million T cells dropped in a roughly linear way, and a significant reduction was already evident by age 40. Compared with the aged group, more naive CD4+ T cells, fewer expanded clones and increased TCR diversity were shown by the long-lived group, suggesting age selection. Total diversity estimates from one million sequenced T cells were considered lower bounds and underestimates. Conclusive comparison of naive and antigen-experienced compartments was prevented by the profiling of bulk unsorted PBMCs. The percentage of naive T cells measured by flow cytometry correlated strongly with observed TCR beta diversity. Because donor CMV infection status was unknown, age-related changes in expanded clonotypes were potentially confounded.

Libraries were prepared through 5' RACE. A second 7 to 11 cycle PCR used a sample-barcoded 5' primer and a J-beta primer mix. A unique molecular identifier was introduced onto each TCR beta cDNA molecule by a template-switch 5' adaptor carrying 12 random nucleotides. Each sample yielded at least 2.5 million CDR3-containing paired-end reads. All of the RNA was converted into first-strand cDNA using the Mint cDNA synthesis kit, with a TRBC-specific oligonucleotide serving as the primer. Following uracil-DNA glycosylase treatment, a first 18-cycle PCR with universal primers M1SS and BC2_uni_R was performed on all cDNA. On the authors' methods: For normalization, 1 million high-quality reads, each with a distinct molecular identifier, were randomly selected from each sample. Reads with shared molecular identifiers were discarded instead of being binned into consensus sequences. MiTCR, with a Q25 quality threshold and the strictest error-elimination algorithm, was used for CDR3 identification, clonotype clustering and error correction. Lower-bound total TCR beta diversity was estimated with a nonparametric unseen species model using Euler transformation. Starting from the raw public reads, TCRdb applied fastp trimming at Q25, assembled clones with MiXCR and retained in-frame beta chains. When rows share a CDR3 protein, they turn into one entry using the most common DNA and genes. What appears here as the V and J calls and clone size reflects TCRdb's work, not the paper's. This sample has around 1,800,000 distinct CDR3 sequences in its table, and roughly two fifths of those were observed once. Under 25% of the sample goes to the ten largest clones.

Turning to this clonotype: What this receptor recognizes is not known. No quality values exist for individual bases; no much larger clone is one base distant.

Donors were 35 to 40 systemically healthy Caucasian individuals from Russia aged roughly 6 to 90 years. Ten milliliters of peripheral blood were collected from each donor into EDTA-treated Vacutainer tubes. Ficoll-Paque density-gradient centrifugation was used to isolate PBMCs, with at least 7 million per sample. Trizol reagent was used to extract total RNA from the PBMCs, yielding at least 5.5 micrograms per sample. Naive CD45RAhigh/CD27high T cell percentages were measured by flow cytometry on a PBMC aliquot from every donor. The sequenced sample consisted of blood. This receptor was taken from a human donor in good health.

The nucleotides are TGTGCCAGCAGGATGCCGGGCGACTACGAGCAGTACTTC. Its protein reads: CASRMPGDYEQYF. This sequence uses TRBV5-5 and TRBJ2-7; the D gene lacks a confident call. The germline V gene (reference sequence) supplies CDR1 SGHKS and CDR2 YYEKEE. Its CDR3 holds 13 amino acids, cysteine through phenylalanine. Kept here is only the CDR3 DNA, which spans 39 bases and is read in frame from base 1. Deletion took 5 bases off V and 3 bases off J, with a span of 12 bases between the germline ends.